Listed here is a single TCR beta chain. This sample is drawn from a study of memory CD8 T cells in hepatitis C reinfection. Whole-study context: Reinfection meant HCV RNA positivity after two negatives ≥60 days apart. Samples late or after reinfection came 12 to 24 weeks post-detection.

Assay used: immunoSEQ multiplex PCR; TCRdb lists only in-frame clones, some missing. The repertoire holds around 45,000 clones, with roughly nine tenths as singletons. Time point reported: late/post reinfection, 12 to 24 weeks after detection. No in vitro expansion preceded TCR sequencing of the sorted cells. Donors were people who inject drugs in the Montreal HEPCO cohort. CDR1 and CDR2 from the germline V gene are GTSNPN and SVGIG (reference sequence). This CDR3 is 13 amino acids long. V was pared by 5 bases and J by 6 bases, with 9 bases of the junction left unmatched. The TCR was taken from a man younger than 35 with hepatitis C virus infection. Sequenced material: naive CD8+ T cells sorted from blood. The V call is TRBV30, the J call TRBJ1-1, with 7 bases identical to TRBD1. CDR3 bases: TGTGCCTGGCGTAATACAGGGGAGGCTGAAGCTTTCTTT. Translating it yields CAWRNTGEAEAFF.